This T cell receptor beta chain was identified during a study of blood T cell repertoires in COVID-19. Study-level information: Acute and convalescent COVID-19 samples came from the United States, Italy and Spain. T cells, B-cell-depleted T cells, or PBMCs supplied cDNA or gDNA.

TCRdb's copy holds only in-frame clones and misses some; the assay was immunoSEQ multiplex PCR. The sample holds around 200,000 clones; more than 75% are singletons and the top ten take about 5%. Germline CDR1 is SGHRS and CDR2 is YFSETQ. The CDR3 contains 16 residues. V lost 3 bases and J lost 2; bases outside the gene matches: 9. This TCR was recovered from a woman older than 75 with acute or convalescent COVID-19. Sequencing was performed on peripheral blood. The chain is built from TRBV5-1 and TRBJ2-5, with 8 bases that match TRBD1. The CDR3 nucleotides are TGCGCCAGCAGCTCACTACAGGGGGTAGGGCAAGAGACCCAGTACTTC. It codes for CASSSLQGVGQETQYF.